These 3 T cell receptor beta chains originate from one sample sequenced in a study of shared clonotypes between healthy human individuals. The assay was immunoSEQ multiplex PCR, and TCRdb's table has in-frame clones only and misses some. The table lists millions of clones, 85% to 95% of them singletons, with 1% to 1.3% in the top ten. Naive CD8 populations comprised CD45RO-negative cells positively selected for CCR7, excluding terminally differentiated effector memory CD45RA+ cells. Sequenced input: naive CD8+ T cells sorted from blood. These receptors originate from a man aged 18 to 35 in good health.

The chain employs TRBV6-1 and TRBJ2-3, with TRBD2 matching over 11 bases. The CDR3 is 14 amino acids. CDR1 is MNHNS and CDR2 is SASEGT in the germline V gene. The ends lost 7 bases at V and 2 bases at J; junction bases unmatched: 2. The CDR3 sequence: CASTGLAATDTQYF. The CDR3 coding sequence is TGTGCCAGCACGGGACTAGCGGCCACAGATACGCAGTATTTT.

Worth noting for this clone: The same CDR3 arises from other DNA sequences in this sample as well. This rearrangement joins TRBV7-8 to TRBJ2-3; 8 bases are a match to TRBD1. This CDR3 contains 16 residues. The germline V gene has CDR1 SGHVS and CDR2 FQNEAQ. V lost 1 base to trimming and J lost 0 bases; unmatched junction nucleotides: 3. The CDR3 here is CASSLVGTGSTDTQYF. For the CDR3, the DNA is TGTGCCAGCAGCTTAGTTGGGACAGGAAGCACAGATACGCAGTATTTT.

The rearrangement links TRBV30 to TRBJ2-5; D not certain. Between the trimmed V and J ends, which lost 6 bases and 5 bases, there was a span of 13 bases. CDR1 is GTSNPN, CDR2 SVGIG, per germline (reference sequence). The CDR3 extends over 12 amino acids. The CDR3 reads CACNGPWETQYF. The CDR3 DNA reads TGTGCCTGCAATGGGCCATGGGAGACCCAGTACTTC.